This TCR beta chain was captured in a study of cytomegalovirus exposure and HLA in healthy donors. General observations from the study: Altogether, more than 150 TCR beta chains were recorded as cytomegalovirus-associated. Association of a missense DCLRE1C variant with TCR beta V- and J-gene trimming was reported in a later analysis.

With respect to this clone: Its antigen is unknown.

PCR amplification relied on 60 Vbeta primers (plus 13 Jbeta primers). Method: immunoSEQ multiplex PCR; TCRdb's copy keeps in-frame clones and lacks some. In the table there are about 180,000 clones, around 80% of which are singletons. V lost 0 bases to trimming and J lost 4 bases, with 9 bases between them. The CDR3 is 13 amino acids. The V gene's germline CDR1 is GTSNPN and CDR2 SVGIG (reference sequence). This sequence joins TRBV30 and TRBJ1-2; tentatively, D is TRBD1 (5 bases). The sequence derives from a man in his late teens or twenties in good health and CMV-seronegative. The specimen sequenced was PBMCs. This CDR3 is CAWSVGGAYGYTF. The CDR3, as DNA: TGTGCCTGGAGTGTGGGGGGAGCCTATGGCTACACCTTC. Using reference TRBV30 and TRBJ1-2 for the parts outside the CDR3, the full variable domain is SQTIHQWPATLVQPVGSPLSLECTVEGTSNPNLYWYRQAAGRGLQLLFYSVGIGQISSEVPQNLSASRPQDRQFILSSKKLLLSDSGFYLCAWSVGGAYGYTFGSGTRLTVV.